This T cell receptor (beta chain) comes out of a study of blood T cell repertoires in COVID-19. The V end lost 1 base, the J end lost 0 bases, and 11 bases lay between the germline ends. Germline loops: CDR1 KGHSH, CDR2 LQKENI. The CDR3 spans 16 residues. Using immunoSEQ multiplex PCR, the repertoire was profiled, and TCRdb retains in-frame clones only, with some absent. The top ten hold roughly 5.7% of the sample, which has approximately 230,000 clones, approximately 82% seen once. The chain uses TRBV18 and TRBJ2-3; a weak D match, TRBD2 (5 bases). The clonotype originates from an elderly man with acute or convalescent COVID-19. The sequencing input was peripheral blood. The CDR3 nucleotides read TGTGCCAGCTCACCACGTGGAGGAGCTAGCACAGATACGCAGTATTTT. It translates to CASSPRGGASTDTQYF.